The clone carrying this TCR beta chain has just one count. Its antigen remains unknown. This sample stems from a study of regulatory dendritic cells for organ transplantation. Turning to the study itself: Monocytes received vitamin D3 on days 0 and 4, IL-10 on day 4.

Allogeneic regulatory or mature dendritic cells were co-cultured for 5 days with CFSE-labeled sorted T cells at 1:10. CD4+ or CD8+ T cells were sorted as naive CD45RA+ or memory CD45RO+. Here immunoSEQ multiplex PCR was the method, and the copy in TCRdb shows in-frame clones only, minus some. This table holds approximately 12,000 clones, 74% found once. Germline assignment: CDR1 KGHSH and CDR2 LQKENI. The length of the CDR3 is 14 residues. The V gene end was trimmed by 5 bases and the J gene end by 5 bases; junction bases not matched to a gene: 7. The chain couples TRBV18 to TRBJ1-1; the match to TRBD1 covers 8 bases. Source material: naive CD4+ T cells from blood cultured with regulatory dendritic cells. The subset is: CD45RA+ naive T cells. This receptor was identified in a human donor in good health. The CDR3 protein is CASSSATGGTEAFF. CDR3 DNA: TGTGCCAGCTCATCCGCAACAGGGGGAACTGAAGCTTTCTTT.